What follows are 28 T cell receptor beta chains derived from one specimen sequenced in a study of control samples from healthy donors and cancer patients. Using immunoSEQ multiplex PCR, the repertoire was profiled, and TCRdb retains in-frame clones only, with some absent. The table has just under 80,000 clones, roughly 90% seen once; the top ten hold 1.5% to 2%. Sequencing was done on a sample of PBMCs. These receptors all stem from a woman between 55 and 75 years old with head and neck cancer.

The V call is TRBV7-9, the J call TRBJ2-2; 11 bases agree with TRBD1. The CDR3 is 17 amino acids. The V segment lost 5 bases and the J segment 5 bases; nucleotides outside the gene matches: 10. Germline values: CDR1 SEHNR, CDR2 FQNEAQ (reference sequence). The CDR3 DNA sequence: TGTGCCAGCAGCCAGAGAGGGGACAGGGGGGTGACCGGGGAGCTGTTTTTT. This gives the protein CASSQRGDRGVTGELFF.

V gene TRBV7-2 combines with J gene TRBJ1-4; D gene ambiguous. This CDR3 contains 15 residues. Germline V gene data show CDR1 as SGHTA and CDR2 as FQGNSA. V was trimmed by 4 bases and J by 0 bases, leaving 9 bases between them. For the CDR3, the DNA is TGTGCCAGCAGCTCACCAACAACAACTAATGAAAAACTGTTTTTT. As protein: CASSSPTTTNEKLFF.

J is TRBJ2-7 and V is TRBV7-9, with D hard to call. Trimming shortened V by 4 bases and J by 3 bases, and 7 bases separated the two germline ends. From germline, CDR1 is SEHNR and CDR2 FQNEAQ (reference sequence). This CDR3 comprises 12 residues. CDR3 in DNA: TGTGCCAGCAGCTCCAATTACTACGAGCAGTACTTC. Translating gives CASSSNYYEQYF.

The chain carries TRBV5-5 and TRBJ1-1; D is ambiguous. The CDR3 loop spans 13 amino acids. CDR1 and CDR2 (germline): SGHKS, YYEKEE (reference sequence). Between the trimmed V and J ends, which lost 1 base and 3 bases, there was a span of 7 bases. CDR3 sequence reads: CASSLLVDTEAFF. CDR3 nucleotides: TGTGCCAGCAGCTTGTTGGTGGACACTGAAGCTTTCTTT.

J is TRBJ2-2 and V is TRBV5-1, with a tentative D call TRBD2 (6 bases). V lost 0 bases and J 5 bases, leaving 11 bases between the germline ends. Looked up from germline, CDR1 is SGHRS and CDR2 is YFSETQ. This CDR3 is built from 15 residues. CDR3 amino acids: CASSLAVAGTGELFF. The CDR3 coding sequence is TGCGCCAGCAGCTTGGCGGTTGCGGGAACCGGGGAGCTGTTTTTT.

This sequence joins TRBV14 and TRBJ1-1; the match to TRBD1 covers 7 bases. V was clipped by 4 bases and J by 5 bases; unmatched bases: 7. This CDR3 contains 14 residues. In germline, CDR1 is SGHDN, CDR2 FVKESK. The CDR3 nucleotides are TGTGCCAGCAGCCCTCGACAGGGAGGAACTGAAGCTTTCTTT. This translates into CASSPRQGGTEAFF. The full variable domain, in which reference TRBV14 and TRBJ1-1 provide the parts outside the CDR3, is EAGVTQFPSHSVIEKGQTVTLRCDPISGHDNLYWYRRVMGKEIKFLLHFVKESKQDESGMPNNRFLAERTGGTYSTLKVQPAELEDSGVYFCASSPRQGGTEAFFGQGTRLTVV.

In DNA, the CDR3 is TGCAGTGCTAGTAAGACAGTGGGAGATACGCAGTATTTT. Translating it yields CSASKTVGDTQYF. J is TRBJ2-3 and V is TRBV20-1; tentatively, D is TRBD1 (5 bases). This CDR3 is built from 13 residues. V lost 3 bases and J 5 bases, leaving 12 bases between the germline ends. CDR1 is DFQATT and CDR2 is SNEGSKA in the germline V gene (reference sequence).

The chain is built from TRBV5-1 and TRBJ1-2; a possible D gene is TRBD1 (6 bases). Germline loops: CDR1 SGHRS, CDR2 YFSETQ. CDR3 length equals 15 residues. V was trimmed by 2 bases and J by 6 bases, leaving 17 bases between them. The CDR3 sequence is CASSFMGAPTDGYTF. CDR3 nucleotide sequence: TGCGCCAGCAGCTTTATGGGGGCCCCCACGGATGGCTACACCTTC.

V gene TRBV12-3 or TRBV12-4 combines with J gene TRBJ2-1; tentative D call: TRBD2 (5 bases). Trimming took off 6 bases at V and 9 bases at J, with 15 bases between the two ends. The CDR3 extends over 13 amino acids. In nucleotides, the CDR3 is TGTGCCAGCAGACGGACGGAGGTGGGTGAGCAGTTCTTC. Encoded protein: CASRRTEVGEQFF.

The chain joins TRBV7-9 to TRBJ1-4; 7 nucleotides line up with TRBD1. The V segment lost 5 bases and the J segment 0 bases; nucleotides outside the gene matches: 9. The CDR3 loop spans 17 amino acids. CDR1 and CDR2 (germline): SEHNR, FQNEAQ (reference sequence). The CDR3 region has the DNA TGTGCCAGCAGCCGGGACAGACTACGCGCAACTAATGAAAAACTGTTTTTT. Encoded protein: CASSRDRLRATNEKLFF.

This sequence joins TRBV7-8 and TRBJ2-5; tentative D call: TRBD1 (6 bases). CDR1 and CDR2 (germline): SGHVS, FQNEAQ. With 5 bases removed from V and 4 bases from J, the gap between germline ends came to 11 bases. This CDR3 contains 13 residues. The CDR3 nucleotides are TGTGCCAGCAGCCCCAGACAGGTAGAGACCCAGTACTTC. It encodes CASSPRQVETQYF.

This chain uses TRBV19 with TRBJ2-1; D is perhaps TRBD1 (5 bases). The CDR3 has 11 residues. The germline CDR1 and CDR2 sequences are LNHDA and SQIVND (reference sequence). V lost 4 bases, J lost 10 bases, and 8 bases lay in between. The chain's CDR3 is CASSTRTEQFF. CDR3 sequence (DNA): TGTGCCAGTAGTACCCGGACAGAGCAGTTCTTC.

The genes are TRBV29-1 and TRBJ2-1, with D perhaps TRBD2 (6 bases). Trimming pared 7 bases from V and 9 bases from J, leaving 16 bases between. Germline V gives CDR1 SQVTM, CDR2 ANQGSEA. The CDR3 runs 12 residues. The CDR3 DNA sequence: TGCAGCGGCGGCGGGATCGTTAGTGAGCAGTTCTTC. Translating it yields CSGGGIVSEQFF.

CDR3 amino acids: CASSLYTSGSGTGELFF. Here the CDR3 DNA reads TGTGCCAGCAGTCTCTACACTAGCGGGAGTGGCACCGGGGAGCTGTTTTTT. V usage is TRBV6-6 and J usage is TRBJ2-2, with 11 bases fitting TRBD2. CDR3 size: 17 residues. Trimming removed 5 bases from V and 4 bases from J; junction bases left unmatched: 9. Germline V gene lookup returns CDR1 MNHNY and CDR2 SVGAGI (reference sequence).

The chain links TRBV6-2 or TRBV6-3 to TRBJ1-4; D not resolved. The CDR3 loop spans 15 amino acids. The V end was cut by 0 bases, the J end by 7 bases, with 12 bases between. From germline, CDR1 is MNHEY and CDR2 SVGEGT. The CDR3 reads CASSYSNGGGEKLFF. CDR3 DNA sequence: TGTGCCAGCAGTTACTCGAACGGAGGAGGTGAAAAACTGTTTTTT.

The gene calls are TRBV6-5 and TRBJ1-2; TRBD1 matches at 8 bases. The germline V gene encodes CDR1 MNHEY and CDR2 SVGAGI. The CDR3 sequence is 15 residues long. Trimming cost V 0 bases and J 8 bases; bases outside gene matches: 8. CDR3 bases: TGTGCCAGCAGTTACTCGAGAACGGGGACAGGCGGCTACACCTTC. Translating gives CASSYSRTGTGGYTF.

Points on this clone: One junction end disagrees with the germline gene, perhaps due to a read error. This chain uses TRBV11-3 with TRBJ2-7; no clear D. This CDR3 contains 14 residues. Germline CDR1 reads SGHNT; CDR2 reads YENEEA. The CDR3 coding sequence is TGTGCCGGCAGCTTAGTTGCCAGCTCCTACGAGCAGTACTTC. This gives the protein CAGSLVASSYEQYF. Variable domain in full (rest from reference TRBV11-3 and TRBJ2-7): EAGVVQSPRYKIIEKKQPVAFWCNPISGHNTLYWYLQNLGQGPELLIRYENEEAVDDSQLPKDRFSAERLKGVDSTLKIQPAELGDSAVYLCAGSLVASSYEQYFGPGTRLTVT.

This clone was seen only a few times. The chain uses TRBV15 and TRBJ1-5; tentative D call: TRBD1 (6 bases). With 0 bases removed from V and 6 bases from J, the gap between germline ends came to 15 bases. This CDR3 comprises 16 residues. Germline values: CDR1 LNHNV, CDR2 YYDKDF (reference sequence). The CDR3 DNA reads TGTGCCACCAGCAGAGATCTAACAGGGAAGGCTCAGCCCCAGCATTTT. Translating gives CATSRDLTGKAQPQHF.

The J gene is TRBJ1-2, the V gene TRBV6-5; 7 bases fit TRBD1. The ends lost 6 bases at V and 7 bases at J; junction bases unmatched: 8. From germline, CDR1 is MNHEY and CDR2 SVGAGI. This CDR3 has 13 residues. Here the CDR3 DNA reads TGTGCCAGCAGCTCGACAGGGTTCGCTGGCTACACCTTC. Translated, it gives CASSSTGFAGYTF.

This clone was picked up one time. The chain employs TRBV5-4 and TRBJ2-4, with D perhaps matching TRBD2 (6 bases). V shed 4 bases and J shed 1 base, with 12 bases lying between them. Germline V CDR1 and CDR2: SGHNT, YYREEE (reference sequence). There are 15 residues in the CDR3. The CDR3: CASSVVGGAKNIQYF. As DNA, the CDR3 is TGTGCCAGCAGCGTCGTGGGGGGTGCCAAAAACATTCAGTACTTC.

The chain couples TRBV24-1 to TRBJ2-3; D not certain. Trimming took off 6 bases at V and 3 bases at J, with 12 bases between the two ends. CDR1 is KGHDR and CDR2 is SFDVKD in the germline V gene. The CDR3 has 14 amino acids. In nucleotides, the CDR3 is TGTGCCACCAGTTTACTAAGAAGGACAGATACGCAGTATTTT. Translating it yields CATSLLRRTDTQYF.

This clone occurred a few times. The chain links TRBV7-9 to TRBJ1-6; a possible D gene is TRBD1 (5 bases). Trimming removed 5 bases from V and 3 bases from J, with 14 bases in between. CDR3 length: 16 amino acids. The germline V gene encodes CDR1 SEHNR and CDR2 FQNEAQ (reference sequence). CDR3 sequence: CASSIRDGSYNSPLHF. The CDR3 nucleotides are TGTGCCAGCAGCATCCGGGACGGAAGCTATAATTCACCCCTCCACTTT.

Only a few counts were recorded for this clone. The genes are TRBV11-1 and TRBJ2-5; 7 nucleotides agree with TRBD1. Germline CDR1 reads SGHAT; CDR2 reads FQDESV (reference sequence). The CDR3 contains 14 residues. Germline trimming cut 7 bases from V and 2 bases from J; bases unmatched to any gene: 7. The CDR3 loop is CASTFGGQQETQYF. For the CDR3, the DNA is TGTGCCAGCACCTTTGGGGGACAGCAAGAGACCCAGTACTTC.

The table lists this clone with a count of one. This chain links TRBV6-1 with TRBJ2-5, with D unclear. Germline V CDR1 and CDR2: MNHNS, SASEGT. The CDR3 length is 13 residues. Between the trimmed V and J ends, which lost 1 base and 4 bases, there was a span of 7 bases. The DNA of the CDR3 is TGTGCCAGCAGTGAAGAGGTAGGAGAGACCCAGTACTTC. Translating it yields CASSEEVGETQYF.

This clone has a single count. V is TRBV7-8 and J is TRBJ2-7, with TRBD1 identical over 12 bases. Losses at the gene ends were 5 bases for V and 4 bases for J; bases not matched to a gene: 12. Germline CDR1 SGHVS, CDR2 FQNEAQ. This CDR3 contains 17 residues. The chain's CDR3 is CASSPLSGQGAPYEQYF. DNA for the CDR3: TGTGCCAGCAGCCCCCTGTCGGGACAGGGGGCACCGTACGAGCAGTACTTC.

This clone was found once. CDR3 sequence reads: CASSPFPFSGTDTDTQYF. The CDR3 bases are TGTGCCAGCAGCCCCTTTCCGTTCAGCGGGACTGACACAGATACGCAGTATTTT. This chain connects TRBV7-2 to TRBJ2-3; 7 bases fit TRBD2. Trimming took 5 bases from V and 2 from J; bases not matched to a gene: 16. The CDR3 runs 18 residues. Per germline, CDR1 SGHTA and CDR2 FQGNSA.

The chain is built from TRBV18 and TRBJ1-3, with 7 bases that match TRBD1. The germline CDR1 and CDR2 sequences are KGHSH and LQKENI. The CDR3 is made up of 16 amino acids. The V gene end was trimmed by 4 bases and the J gene end by 2 bases; junction bases not matched to a gene: 8. The CDR3 loop reads CASSQQTGMAGNTIYF. CDR3 bases: TGTGCCAGCTCACAGCAGACAGGGATGGCTGGAAACACCATATATTTT.

V is TRBV5-1 and J is TRBJ2-7, with 9 nucleotides matching TRBD1. Germline V gene data show CDR1 as SGHRS and CDR2 as YFSETQ. V lost 4 bases, J lost 7 bases, and 12 bases stayed unmatched. The CDR3 loop spans 15 amino acids. The CDR3 region has the DNA TGCGCCAGCAGCCCCGGGACAGGGAGCATTAGGGAGCAGTACTTC. Amino acid sequence: CASSPGTGSIREQYF.